The source of this T cell receptor beta chain is a study of OX40 agonist ivuxolimab in advanced cancers. Study findings and constraints: What antigens the expanded peripheral T cells recognized was never established. A proportion of nonresponders additionally exhibited low normalized T-cell clonal expansion.

Assay: immunoSEQ multiplex PCR; the TCRdb copy retains only in-frame clones and omits some. Here the sample spans 34,000 or so clones, 65% to 90% being singletons. A note on this clone: Its antigen is as yet unknown.

With baseline, cycle 4 day 1, and cycle 7 day 1 as timepoints, blood was sampled. The receptor was isolated from an adult with an advanced solid tumor such as melanoma, head and neck, liver or kidney cancer. The sequencing here drew on CD4+ or CD8+ T cells sorted from blood, taken in a trial of the OX40 agonist ivuxolimab.

As DNA, the CDR3 is TGTGCCAGTAGTACCCACACCGGGGAGCTGTTTTTT. This sequence encodes CASSTHTGELFF. V usage is TRBV19 and J usage is TRBJ2-2; the D is unclear. The CDR3 totals 12 residues. The V gene lost 4 bases and the J gene lost 3 bases, with 3 bases spanning the gap. CDR1 and CDR2 from the germline V gene are LNHDA and SQIVND (reference sequence).